What follows is one T cell receptor (beta chain) and its context. This record comes from a study of immune evolution from preneoplasia to lung adenocarcinoma. TCRdb's copy holds only in-frame clones and misses some; the assay was immunoSEQ multiplex PCR. The sample consists of tens of thousands of clones, roughly 80% of them appearing once. Deletions cut 10 bases from V and 4 bases from J, with 17 bases between. This CDR3 is built from 15 residues. Germline CDR1 is MDHEN and CDR2 is SYDVKM. The sequence was collected from a person between 55 and 69 years old with lung adenocarcinoma. Sequenced input: FFPE invasive lung adenocarcinoma tissue. The chain uses TRBV28 and TRBJ2-6; D call uncertain. CDR3: CATNPSGPGANVLTF. CDR3 in DNA: TGTGCCACCAATCCCAGTGGTCCCGGGGCCAACGTCCTGACTTTC. Full variable domain (missing parts from reference TRBV28 and TRBJ2-6): DVKVTQSSRYLVKRTGEKVFLECVQDMDHENMFWYRQDPGLGLRLIYFSYDVKMKEKGDIPEGYSVSREKKERFSLILESASTNQTSMYLCATNPSGPGANVLTFGAGSRLTVL.